These 31 T cell receptor beta chains were sequenced from one sample in a study of blood T cell repertoires in COVID-19. Some clones are missing from TCRdb's copy, which holds only in-frame ones; the method was immunoSEQ multiplex PCR. The profile covers some 200,000 clones, with about 91% appearing a single time and 10% taken by the ten largest. The material sequenced was PBMCs or T cells enriched from blood (not recorded which). The receptors derive from a man aged 18 to 29 with acute COVID-19.

The rearrangement uses TRBV28 and TRBJ1-1; no clear D. CDR3 length: 11 residues. Germline assignment: CDR1 MDHEN and CDR2 SYDVKM. Trimming took 3 bases from V and 11 from J, leaving 10 bases between them. In DNA, the CDR3 is TGTGCCAGCAGTTTTTGGACTGGCGCTTTCTTT. Its protein product is CASSFWTGAFF.

The genes are TRBV14 and TRBJ2-1; 10 bases line up with TRBD2. V was pared by 1 base and J by 6 bases, with 3 bases of the junction left unmatched. The germline CDR1 and CDR2 sequences are SGHDN and FVKESK. The CDR3 runs 15 residues. CDR3 DNA: TGTGCCAGCAGCCAAGTGGGACTAGCGTTCAATGAGCAGTTCTTC. This encodes CASSQVGLAFNEQFF.

The genes are TRBV7-9 and TRBJ1-2, with 8 bases aligning to TRBD1. There are 14 residues in the CDR3. Germline CDR1 and CDR2: SEHNR and FQNEAQ (reference sequence). The junction had 5 bases not matched to a gene; V was cut back by 4 bases and J by 4 bases. CDR3 region: CASSSGQVGYGYTF. DNA for the CDR3: TGTGCCAGCAGCTCGGGACAGGTGGGCTATGGCTACACCTTC. Combining the CDR3 with reference TRBV7-9 and TRBJ1-2 gives the whole variable domain DTGVSQNPRHKITKRGQNVTFRCDPISEHNRLYWYRQTLGQGPEFLTYFQNEAQLEKSRLLSDRFSAERPKGSFSTLEIQRTEQGDSAMYLCASSSGQVGYGYTFGSGTRLTVV.

The chain employs TRBV4-1 and TRBJ1-2; D may be TRBD1 (5 bases). CDR1 is MGHRA, CDR2 YSYEKL, per germline. This CDR3 spans 15 amino acids. Trimming shortened V by 2 bases and J by 3 bases, and 13 bases separated the two germline ends. In DNA form, the CDR3 reads TGCGCCAGCAGCCAACAGGGTGAAAACTACTATGGCTACACCTTC. Protein: CASSQQGENYYGYTF.

The chain carries TRBV27 and TRBJ1-4; D is undetermined. Germline assignment: CDR1 MNHEY and CDR2 SMNVEV (reference sequence). Deletions cut 2 bases from V and 8 bases from J, with 9 bases between. The CDR3 consists of 13 residues. The CDR3 nucleotides read TGTGCCAGCAGTTTAGTGGGCGGGGAAAAACTGTTTTTT. This gives the protein CASSLVGGEKLFF.

This clone was seen just once. The rearrangement joins TRBV7-3 to TRBJ2-6, with TRBD1 matching 7 bases. V was pared by 5 bases and J by 2 bases, with 3 bases of the junction left unmatched. This CDR3 has 15 amino acids. Germline assignment: CDR1 SGHTA and CDR2 FQGTGA. For the CDR3, the DNA is TGTGCCAGCAGCAAGACAGGGACTGGGGCCAACGTCCTGACTTTC. Translated: CASSKTGTGANVLTF.

The chain carries TRBV2 and TRBJ1-4; possibly TRBD1 for D (5 bases). Trimming left V 6 bases short and J 11 bases short, with 28 bases between. The germline V gene has CDR1 SNHLY and CDR2 FYNNEI. The CDR3 covers 17 residues. The CDR3 bases are TGTGCCAGCAGCCCCGGGGGAGGGGCCGGGAGCCCTGGGAAACTGTTTTTT. Its protein product is CASSPGGGAGSPGKLFF.

CDR3 amino acids: CASGGGSETQYF. CDR3 DNA: TGTGCTAGTGGAGGGGGTTCTGAGACCCAGTACTTC. The chain couples TRBV12-5 to TRBJ2-5; D may be TRBD1 (6 bases). The CDR3 is 12 amino acids. V dropped 6 bases and J dropped 5 bases, with 10 bases sitting between them. The germline CDR1 and CDR2 sequences are LGHNT and FRNRAP.

The rearrangement joins TRBV19 to TRBJ2-3; TRBD2 aligns across 9 bases. Germline CDR1 reads LNHDA; CDR2 reads SQIVND (reference sequence). V shed 1 base and J 4 bases; nucleotides not matched to a gene: 3. The CDR3 loop spans 15 amino acids. The CDR3 here is CASSIVSGSPDTQYF. The CDR3 bases are TGTGCCAGTAGTATAGTTAGCGGGAGTCCAGATACGCAGTATTTT.

This sequence joins TRBV29-1 and TRBJ1-4, with a weak D call TRBD1 (5 bases). V was shortened by 3 bases and J by 4 bases, with 15 bases between the two germline ends. Germline V gives CDR1 SQVTM, CDR2 ANQGSEA. The CDR3 runs 15 residues. CDR3 nucleotide sequence: TGCAGCGTTGAGGGGGGGGACGGTTTTAATGAAAAACTGTTTTTT. Encoded protein: CSVEGGDGFNEKLFF.

The V gene is TRBV30, the J gene TRBJ2-5; 8 bases line up with TRBD2. The V gene end was trimmed by 5 bases and the J gene end by 5 bases; junction bases not matched to a gene: 13. CDR3 length equals 15 residues. The germline CDR1 and CDR2 sequences are GTSNPN and SVGIG (reference sequence). CDR3 nucleotides: TGTGCCTGGGGCGGGAGGACCCGGGGCCCGGAGACCCAGTACTTC. Amino acids: CAWGGRTRGPETQYF.

This clone was counted between two and nine times. V gene TRBV6-5 combines with J gene TRBJ1-6, with D maybe TRBD1 (5 bases). The germline V gene encodes CDR1 MNHEY and CDR2 SVGAGI. The CDR3 has 16 amino acids. V lost 2 bases and J 4 bases, leaving 12 bases between the germline ends. For the CDR3, the DNA is TGTGCCAGCAGTTACCACTCAGGGCTATATAATTCACCCCTCCACTTT. It is translated as CASSYHSGLYNSPLHF.

This sequence joins TRBV5-6 and TRBJ2-1, with D unresolved. Germline V CDR1 and CDR2: SGHDT, YYEEEE. V lost 4 bases and J 5 bases, leaving 10 bases between the germline ends. The CDR3 has 13 amino acids. As DNA, the CDR3 is TGTGCCAGCAGCGAGGCAGATAACAATGAGCAGTTCTTC. This translates into CASSEADNNEQFF. Complete variable domain (other parts from reference TRBV5-6 and TRBJ2-1): DAGVTQSPTHLIKTRGQQVTLRCSPKSGHDTVSWYQQALGQGPQFIFQYYEEEERQRGNFPDRFSGHQFPNYSSELNVNALLLGDSALYLCASSEADNNEQFFGPGTRLTVL.

The chain recombines TRBV12-3 or TRBV12-4 with TRBJ1-1, with TRBD1 identical over 8 bases. J was trimmed by 7 bases and V by 5 bases; bases with no gene match: 3. This CDR3 contains 12 residues. The CDR3 is CASSRTGREAFF. Written as DNA, the CDR3 is TGTGCCAGCAGTCGGACAGGGCGTGAAGCTTTCTTT.

The gene calls are TRBV29-1 and TRBJ1-2, with TRBD1 matching over 8 bases. The CDR3 loop spans 13 amino acids. Trimming took 7 bases from V and 1 from J; bases not matched to a gene: 5. Germline V gene data show CDR1 as SQVTM and CDR2 as ANQGSEA. The CDR3 bases are TGCAGCGCCCGGGGACAGGTTAACTATGGCTACACCTTC. Amino acid sequence: CSARGQVNYGYTF.

The J gene is TRBJ2-3, the V gene TRBV30; TRBD2 matches 10 bases. With 4 bases clipped from V and 0 bases from J, the junction kept 4 bases outside the gene matches. The CDR3 is made up of 15 amino acids. CDR1 is GTSNPN and CDR2 is SVGIG in the germline V gene (reference sequence). CDR3 sequence: CAWTGLAPSTDTQYF. The CDR3 DNA reads TGTGCCTGGACGGGACTAGCGCCTAGCACAGATACGCAGTATTTT.

The sample holds a few counts of this clone. The rearrangement uses TRBV7-8 and TRBJ2-1; no definite D call. The CDR3 sequence is 13 residues long. V shed 3 bases and J shed 5 bases, with 8 bases lying between them. Germline-derived CDR1 and CDR2 are SGHVS and FQNEAQ. CDR3 loop: CASSFYEDNEQFF. The CDR3 region has the DNA TGTGCCAGCAGCTTTTACGAGGACAATGAGCAGTTCTTC. Full variable domain (rest looked up from reference TRBV7-8 and TRBJ2-1): GAGVSQSPRYKVAKRGQDVALRCDPISGHVSLFWYQQALGQGPEFLTYFQNEAQLDKSGLPSDRFFAERPEGSVSTLKIQRTQQEDSAVYLCASSFYEDNEQFFGPGTRLTVL.

The chain joins TRBV19 to TRBJ1-3; D remains unclear. Germline V gene data show CDR1 as LNHDA and CDR2 as SQIVND (reference sequence). The CDR3 is 15 amino acids. With 6 bases removed from V and 0 bases from J, the gap between germline ends came to 12 bases. CDR3 DNA sequence: TGTGCCAGTAGCCCCCCCCGGAGCTCTGGAAACACCATATATTTT. It is translated as CASSPPRSSGNTIYF.

The genes are TRBV15 and TRBJ2-3; no clear D. This CDR3 comprises 13 residues. CDR1 is LNHNV, CDR2 YYDKDF, per germline (reference sequence). Trimming took off 1 base at V and 6 bases at J, with 8 bases between the two ends. CDR3 in DNA: TGTGCCACCAGCAGAGCAGGTACGGATACGCAGTATTTT. Its protein is CATSRAGTDTQYF.

The chain couples TRBV19 to TRBJ2-2, with a weak D call TRBD2 (6 bases). Germline values: CDR1 LNHDA, CDR2 SQIVND (reference sequence). The CDR3 totals 14 residues. V lost 5 bases, J lost 8 bases, and 15 bases lay in between. CDR3: CASSARRGGGELFF. The CDR3 DNA sequence: TGTGCCAGTAGTGCCCGACGGGGAGGAGGGGAGCTGTTTTTT.

The chain links TRBV24-1 to TRBJ2-3, with D possibly TRBD2 on 6 matching bases. The germline gives CDR1 KGHDR, CDR2 SFDVKD. The CDR3 is 19 residues long. The V and J ends lost 5 bases and 6 bases respectively, with 29 bases between them. The CDR3 sequence: CATSGRDLSPRGTQDTQYF. In DNA form, the CDR3 reads TGTGCCACCAGTGGTCGGGACTTATCTCCTCGGGGCACACAGGATACGCAGTATTTT.

The rearrangement uses TRBV7-8 and TRBJ1-5; possibly TRBD1 for D (5 bases). Germline values: CDR1 SGHVS, CDR2 FQNEAQ. Trimming took 2 bases from V and 4 from J, leaving 15 bases between them. The CDR3 is made up of 16 amino acids. The CDR3 sequence: CASSLWGGSRNQPQHF. CDR3 coding DNA: TGTGCCAGCAGCTTATGGGGGGGTTCTAGGAATCAGCCCCAGCATTTT.

This clone was seen only once. The V and J genes are TRBV14 and TRBJ2-7; D remains unclear. This CDR3 is 12 amino acids long. Germline CDR1 reads SGHDN; CDR2 reads FVKESK. V was cut by 5 bases and J by 2 bases, with 7 bases left in between. DNA of the CDR3: TGTGCCAGCAGCGGCGGAGCCTACGAGCAGTACTTC. Its protein product is CASSGGAYEQYF.

The chain has TRBV27 and TRBJ1-4; D not certain. CDR1 MNHEY and CDR2 SMNVEV come from the germline V gene (reference sequence). CDR3 length: 15 residues. V was pared by 5 bases and J by 8 bases, with 18 bases between. The CDR3 DNA sequence: TGTGCCAGCAGTATTGGTCCCGCCCCTAGCGAAAAACTGTTTTTT. This encodes CASSIGPAPSEKLFF.

The chain joins TRBV19 to TRBJ1-1, with D uncertain. V was trimmed by 9 bases and J by 3 bases, leaving 17 bases between them. The germline CDR1 and CDR2 sequences are LNHDA and SQIVND (reference sequence). CDR3 length: 14 residues. Written as DNA, the CDR3 is TGTGCCAGCAGCCCTGAGGGCTCAGACACTGAAGCTTTCTTT. This encodes CASSPEGSDTEAFF.

The chain uses TRBV4-3 and TRBJ1-2, with TRBD1 matching over 8 bases. The CDR3 sequence is 15 residues long. Germline-derived CDR1 and CDR2 are LGHNA and YSLEER. The ends lost 3 bases at V and 0 bases at J; junction bases unmatched: 3. CDR3 bases: TGCGCCAGCAGCCACACAGGGGGAGCTAACTATGGCTACACCTTC. Amino acids: CASSHTGGANYGYTF.

The chain employs TRBV27 and TRBJ2-1, with TRBD2 identical over 11 bases. CDR1 and CDR2 from the germline V gene are MNHEY and SMNVEV (reference sequence). The CDR3 totals 19 residues. V dropped 4 bases and J dropped 0; count of bases not matched to a gene: 11. The CDR3 DNA reads as TGTGCCAGCAGTTCCTTTCTAGCGGGAGGACCTTTCTCCTACAATGAGCAGTTCTTC. It translates to CASSSFLAGGPFSYNEQFF.

The chain joins TRBV25-1 to TRBJ2-3; D uncertain. Germline lookup yields CDR1 MGHDK and CDR2 SYGVNS. V dropped 3 bases and J dropped 0 bases, with 10 bases sitting between them. The CDR3 consists of 15 residues. The CDR3 nucleotides are TGTGCCAGCAGTGAGTTTAGAGGAAGCACAGATACGCAGTATTTT. Translating it yields CASSEFRGSTDTQYF.

This clone has a single count. V gene TRBV21-1 combines with J gene TRBJ2-2; whether TRBD2, the table's D call, matches the DNA was not checked. TRBV21-1 is flagged as a pseudogene. The CDR3 runs 19 residues. CDR3 sequence: CASSKDQTSGSRGTGELFF. CDR3 in DNA: TGTGCCAGCAGCAAAGATCAGACTAGCGGGAGTAGAGGTACCGGGGAGCTGTTTTTT.

As for this clone: A much bigger clone sits one base away, suggesting this may be a read error. The chain recombines TRBV11-1 with TRBJ1-2; 7 nucleotides match TRBD1. This CDR3 spans 13 amino acids. Germline V gene lookup returns CDR1 SGHAT and CDR2 FQDESV (reference sequence). The J segment lost 4 bases and the V segment lost 5 bases, leaving 4 bases of the junction unmatched. For the CDR3, the DNA is TGTGCCAGCAGCCCCGGGACAGTCTATGGCTACACCTTC. It yields the protein CASSPGTVYGYTF. The whole variable domain, remainder taken from reference TRBV11-1 and TRBJ1-2, is EAEVAQSPRYKITEKSQAVAFWCDPISGHATLYWYRQILGQGPELLVQFQDESVVDDSQLPKDRFSAERLKGVDSTLKIQPAELGDSAMYLCASSPGTVYGYTFGSGTRLTVV.

This rearrangement joins TRBV5-4 to TRBJ1-2; 9 bases map to TRBD1. After removal of 3 bases from V and 4 bases from J, the junction contained 7 bases not matched to a gene. CDR3 length: 15 residues. From germline, CDR1 is SGHNT and CDR2 YYREEE (reference sequence). In DNA, the CDR3 is TGTGCCAGCAGCTCGGGAAAGACAGGGGGCTATGGCTACACCTTC. This gives the protein CASSSGKTGGYGYTF.